A selection of T cell receptor beta chains follows, all from one sample in a study of vaccination and CD4 T cells after COVID-19. TCRdb redid the calling of the PCR reads with MiXCR, one entry per CDR3 protein. Of about 20,000 distinct CDR3 sequences listed, roughly 53% are singletons. The sample in question was CD4+ T cells from blood, obtained before SARS-CoV-2 vaccination. The origin of the receptors is a human donor who had recovered from COVID-19. Both conserved end residues are part of each CDR3. Clone size is shown for a subset of rows, as once, few, many or a class of expanded clone.

cdr3_aa	j_call	clone_size	cdr3_length	v_call
CASSERLIAGGTQYF	TRBJ2-3	NA	15	TRBV2
CSAIGREETQYF	TRBJ2-5	NA	12	TRBV20-1
CSALPLAGGNEQFF	TRBJ2-1	NA	14	TRBV20-1
CAISESTGGTYEQYF	TRBJ2-7	NA	15	TRBV10-3
CASSRNQYEQYF	TRBJ2-7	NA	12	TRBV6-1
CSARRRFNYGYTF	TRBJ1-2	NA	13	TRBV20-1
CSALKAGSPYEQYF	TRBJ2-7	NA	14	TRBV20-1
CASRRRRAGEAFF	TRBJ1-1	few	13	TRBV12-3/TRBV12-4
CAIRGGETQYF	TRBJ2-5	NA	11	TRBV10-3
CASSLYFDEQYF	TRBJ2-7	once	12	TRBV7-9
CASSLRTQYF	TRBJ2-5	NA	10	TRBV7-3
CASSYYSVQETQYF	TRBJ2-5	NA	14	TRBV7-8
CASSGNQPQHF	TRBJ1-5	NA	11	TRBV28
CASSLGPSNTGELFF	TRBJ2-2	few	15	TRBV7-2
CASSLGAGGGYEQYF	TRBJ2-7	NA	15	TRBV5-4